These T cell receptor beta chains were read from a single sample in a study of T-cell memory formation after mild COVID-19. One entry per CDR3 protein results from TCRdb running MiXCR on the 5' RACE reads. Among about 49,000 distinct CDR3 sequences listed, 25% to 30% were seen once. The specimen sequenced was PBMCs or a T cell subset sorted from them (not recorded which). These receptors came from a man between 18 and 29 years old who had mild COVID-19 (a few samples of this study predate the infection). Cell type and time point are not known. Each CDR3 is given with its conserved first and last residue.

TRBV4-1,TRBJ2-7,CASSDAGPEQYF
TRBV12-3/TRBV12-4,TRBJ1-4,CASSRSGLYEKLFF
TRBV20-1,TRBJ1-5,CSAIQAPSNQPQHF
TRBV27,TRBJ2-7,CASSLGAGSYEQYF
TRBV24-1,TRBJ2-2,CATSARQGSGGELFF
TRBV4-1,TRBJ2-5,CASSQQETQYF
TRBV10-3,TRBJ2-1,CAIRDLQGSYKEQFF
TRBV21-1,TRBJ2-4,CASSKDSDF
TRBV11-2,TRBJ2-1,CASSSTRWTNNEQFF
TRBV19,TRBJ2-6,CASSITGSGANVLTF
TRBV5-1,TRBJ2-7,CASSLAISYEQYF
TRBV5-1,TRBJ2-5,CASSLRGGAGETQYF
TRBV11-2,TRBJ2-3,CASSSPSTSGGTDTQYF
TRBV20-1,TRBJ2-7,CSARGQGFHEQYF
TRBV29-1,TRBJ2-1,CSVGLGVHEQFF
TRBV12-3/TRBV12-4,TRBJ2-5,CASSFGRPETQYF
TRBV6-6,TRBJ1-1,CASSYGGLNTEAFF
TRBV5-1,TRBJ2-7,CASSCQLCFPSGGAYEQYF
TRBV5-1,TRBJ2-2,CASKSDPATNTGELFF
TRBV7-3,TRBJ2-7,CASSLATGALREQYF
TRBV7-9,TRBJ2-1,CASSPGRSDEQFF
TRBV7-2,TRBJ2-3,CASSPPEGDTQYF
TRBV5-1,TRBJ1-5,CASSLRAENQPQHF
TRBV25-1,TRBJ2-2,CASRTGELFF
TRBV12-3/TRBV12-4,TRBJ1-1,CASSSSLNTEAFF
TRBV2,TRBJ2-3,CASSEYGFGTLGTDTQYF
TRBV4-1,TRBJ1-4,CASSQVLREKLFF
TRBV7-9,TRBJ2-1,CASSFPIGEQFF
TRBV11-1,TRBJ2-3,CASLSSRGDTQYF
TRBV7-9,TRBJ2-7,CASSIGSYEQYF
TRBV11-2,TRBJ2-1,CASSLGGTGIHEQFF
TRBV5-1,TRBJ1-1,CASSPEWGTTEAFF
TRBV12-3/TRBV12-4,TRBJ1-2,CASSLRDPVGYTF
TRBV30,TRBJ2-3,CAWSSERTDTQYF
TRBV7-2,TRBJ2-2,CASSFIQVNTGELFFF
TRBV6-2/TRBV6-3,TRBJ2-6,CASSHIRDREGGGANVLTF
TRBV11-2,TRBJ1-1,CASSPGDIAVNTEAFF
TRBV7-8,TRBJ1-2,CASSRTATGDYGYTF
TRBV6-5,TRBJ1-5,CASSPRVGSYSNQPQHF
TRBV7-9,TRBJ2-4,CASSFLGGAKNIQYF
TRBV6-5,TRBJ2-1,CASSYKWDPGTRASSYEQFF
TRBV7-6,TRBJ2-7,CASSLGQGYYEQYF
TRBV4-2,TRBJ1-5,CASSQNPTRETAVLHF
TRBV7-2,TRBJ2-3,CASSLGVPRTDTQYF
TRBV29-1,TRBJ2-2,CSVGTGGNTGELFF
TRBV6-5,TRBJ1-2,CASTSRKGYNGGYTF
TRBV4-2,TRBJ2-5,CASSQGIRYGGYQETQYF
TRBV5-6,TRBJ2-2,CASSPDTGTPNTGELFF
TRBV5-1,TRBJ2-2,CASSPDQTGELFF
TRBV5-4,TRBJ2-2,CASSTPVVNTGELFF
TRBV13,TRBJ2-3,CASSRTADGTDTQYF
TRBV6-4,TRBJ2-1,CASSRSGQANDEQFF
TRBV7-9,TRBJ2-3,CASRGGQGASDTQYF
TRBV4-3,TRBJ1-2,CASSQTGTWRGGDGYTF
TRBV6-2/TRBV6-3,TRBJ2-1,CASSSPRGGPNEQFF